These 24 T cell receptor beta chains were all obtained from the same sample, sequenced in a study of T cells in Graves' hyperthyroidism and ophthalmopathy. Amplification of TCR beta CDR3 regions was performed using RNA transcripts as template. The HTBI primer set served for first-round RT-PCR of the TCR CDR3. From the multiplex PCR reads, TCRdb called clonotypes with MiXCR, one entry per CDR3 protein. This repertoire shows fewer than 450,000 distinct CDR3 sequences, approximately 14% found once; its top ten account for approximately 19%. Specimen: blood. Receptors originate from a woman between 55 and 75 years old with Graves' ophthalmopathy.

The V call is TRBV19, the J call TRBJ1-5; TRBD1 aligns across 11 bases. Trimming at V came to 5 bases and at J to 5 bases, leaving 5 bases not matched to a gene. The length of the CDR3 is 15 residues. CDR1 is LNHDA, CDR2 SQIVND, per germline (reference sequence). The CDR3 spells CASSPRDRGDQPQHF. For the CDR3, the DNA is TGTGCCAGTAGTCCCCGGGACAGGGGGGATCAGCCCCAGCATTTT.

This clonotype was observed at least ten times. The rearrangement links TRBV6-2 or TRBV6-3 to TRBJ1-1; D is ambiguous. There are 13 residues in the CDR3. V was cut by 4 bases and J by 4 bases, with 10 bases left in between. Germline CDR1 and CDR2: MNHEY and SVGEGT. The CDR3 sequence is CASSSWVGTEAFF. For the CDR3, the DNA is TGTGCCAGCAGTTCCTGGGTTGGCACTGAAGCTTTCTTT.

This clonotype was detected ten times or more. A read error may produce the germline difference seen at one junction end. The V call is TRBV5-6, the J call TRBJ2-6, with a tentative D call TRBD1 (5 bases). There are 14 residues in the CDR3. Germline V CDR1 and CDR2: SGHDT, YYEEEE. CDR3 loop: CASSLLSGANVLTF. CDR3 DNA sequence: TGTGCCAGCAGCTTGCTCTCTGGGGCCAACGTCCTGACCTTC.

This clonotype appeared many times. The CDR3 reads CASSFPGTGAGGQYF. The DNA of the CDR3 is TGTGCCAGCAGTTTCCCCGGGACCGGAGCTGGCGGGCAGTACTTC. This rearrangement joins TRBV28 to TRBJ2-7, with D possibly being TRBD1 or TRBD2 (5 bases each). Per germline, CDR1 MDHEN and CDR2 SYDVKM. V was clipped by 3 bases and J by 9 bases, with 21 bases between them. The CDR3 covers 15 residues.

This clonotype was found many times. The chain links TRBV2 to TRBJ2-5; TRBD1 might be the D (6 bases). From germline, CDR1 is SNHLY and CDR2 FYNNEI. The CDR3 spans 15 residues. Trimming left V 10 bases short and J 4 bases short, with 22 bases between. CDR3 amino acids: CATTPTGTRGETQYF. CDR3 DNA sequence: TGTGCCACCACCCCAACAGGGACGAGAGGAGAGACCCAGTACTTC.

There are a few counts of this clonotype. The chain combines TRBV28 with TRBJ2-2, with 7 bases aligning to TRBD2. Trimming cost V 2 bases and J 6 bases; bases outside gene matches: 12. CDR1 and CDR2 (germline): MDHEN, SYDVKM. The CDR3 has 17 residues. CDR3 loop: CASSLLSAGRASGELFF. CDR3 coding DNA: TGTGCCAGCAGTTTACTATCGGCAGGGAGGGCCTCCGGGGAGCTGTTTTTT.

This clonotype showed up many times. The rearrangement uses TRBV28 and TRBJ2-7; 7 nucleotides align to TRBD2. Germline lookup yields CDR1 MDHEN and CDR2 SYDVKM. V lost 3 bases, J lost 0 bases, and 2 bases stayed unmatched. The CDR3 has 14 residues. The CDR3 loop is CASSLPSGSYEQYF. The CDR3 region has the DNA TGTGCCAGCAGTTTGCCTAGCGGCTCCTACGAGCAGTACTTC.

This clonotype has more than one count but fewer than ten. V and J are TRBV9 and TRBJ2-1; D gene unclear. V shed 4 bases and J shed 5 bases, with 7 bases lying between them. This CDR3 is built from 12 residues. Per germline, CDR1 SGDLS and CDR2 YYNGEE. The chain's CDR3 is CASSPPDNEQFF. CDR3 sequence (DNA): TGTGCCAGCAGCCCCCCCGACAATGAGCAGTTCTTC.

The chain employs TRBV5-8 and TRBJ2-3, with 11 bases matching TRBD2. Germline V gene sequence: CDR1 SGHTS, CDR2 YDEGEE. The CDR3 length is 16 residues. V gave up 0 bases and J gave up 6 bases; unmatched junction bases: 6. Here the CDR3 reads CASSLASGRPGDTQYF. CDR3 sequence (DNA): TGTGCCAGCAGCTTGGCTAGCGGGAGGCCAGGGGATACGCAGTATTTT.

This clonotype occurred a few times. The chain carries TRBV29-1 and TRBJ2-7, with D uncertain. CDR3 size: 12 residues. Germline CDR1 and CDR2: SQVTM and ANQGSEA. V was trimmed by 5 bases and J by 1 base, leaving 9 bases between them. CDR3 loop: CSVPGNSYEQYF. The CDR3 coding sequence is TGCAGCGTTCCTGGGAATTCCTACGAGCAGTACTTC.

The V gene is TRBV29-1, the J gene TRBJ1-2; D remains ambiguous. This CDR3 region has 13 residues. Per germline, CDR1 SQVTM and CDR2 ANQGSEA. V lost 0 bases, J lost 6 bases, and 11 bases lay in between. The CDR3 protein is CSVEDPDLHGYTF. Here the CDR3 DNA reads TGCAGCGTTGAAGATCCGGACTTGCATGGCTACACCTTC.

This clonotype was seen ten or more times. The CDR3 bases are TGTGCCAGCACCCCGGGACGAGTGACGAACACCATATATTTT. This translates into CASTPGRVTNTIYF. V and J are TRBV6-1 and TRBJ1-3; possible D gene TRBD1, 5 bases. V gave up 7 bases and J gave up 7 bases, with 17 bases separating them. CDR3 length: 14 amino acids. Germline values: CDR1 MNHNS, CDR2 SASEGT.

In its sample, this clonotype was seen a few times. V usage is TRBV5-1 and J usage is TRBJ2-3; 7 nucleotides agree with TRBD2. Per germline, CDR1 SGHRS and CDR2 YFSETQ. The CDR3 is 14 residues long. The J segment lost 4 bases and the V segment lost 3 bases, leaving 5 bases of the junction unmatched. The CDR3 is CASSSGLVADTQYF. The CDR3 region has the DNA TGCGCCAGCAGCTCCGGACTAGTTGCAGATACGCAGTATTTT.

This chain uses TRBV20-1 with TRBJ1-5, with D tentatively TRBD1 (6 bases). CDR3 length: 12 amino acids. Germline V gives CDR1 DFQATT, CDR2 SNEGSKA (reference sequence). The germline V and J ends were trimmed by 5 bases and 2 bases, with 7 bases remaining between them. Written as DNA, the CDR3 is TGCAGTGCTGCAGGGGGCAATCAGCCCCAGCATTTT. The encoded protein is CSAAGGNQPQHF.

Many counts were recorded for this clonotype. The CDR3 DNA follows: TGTGCCAGCTCCTTCGGGGGCACCGGGGAGCTGTTTTTT. It codes for CASSFGGTGELFF. J is TRBJ2-2 and V is TRBV28; perhaps TRBD2 as D (6 bases). The CDR3 extends over 13 amino acids. The germline V and J ends were trimmed by 8 bases and 4 bases, with 11 bases remaining between them. Germline V gene sequence: CDR1 MDHEN, CDR2 SYDVKM.

This clonotype has more than one count but fewer than ten. The chain couples TRBV3-1 to TRBJ2-6, with D unresolved. The V end was cut by 1 base, the J end by 0 bases, with 10 bases between. CDR3 length equals 17 residues. Germline CDR1 is LGHDT and CDR2 is YNNKEL (reference sequence). CDR3 loop: CASSQGSGLSGANVLTF. The CDR3 DNA follows: TGTGCCAGCAGCCAAGGTTCTGGCCTCTCTGGGGCCAACGTCCTGACTTTC. The whole variable domain, filled in from reference TRBV3-1 and TRBJ2-6, reads DTAVSQTPKYLVTQMGNDKSIKCEQNLGHDTMYWYKQDSKKFLKIMFSYNNKELIINETVPNRFSPKSPDKAHLNLHINSLELGDSAVYFCASSQGSGLSGANVLTFGAGSRLTVL.

As for this clonotype: Since a much larger clone is just one base distant, this may be a read error. The chain uses TRBV30 and TRBJ2-7; unclear D gene. This CDR3 is built from 12 residues. Germline V gene data show CDR1 as GTSNPN and CDR2 as SVGIG (reference sequence). Trimming removed 0 bases from V and 6 bases from J, with 9 bases in between. CDR3 DNA: TGTGCCTGGAGTGTGGATTTCTGCGAGCAGTACTTC. It specifies CAWSVDFCEQYF.

There are many counts of this clonotype. V and J are TRBV20-1 and TRBJ1-2; 7 bases fit TRBD1. The CDR3 has 11 residues. CDR1 is DFQATT and CDR2 is SNEGSKA in the germline V gene (reference sequence). J lost 14 bases, V lost 1 base, and 7 bases had no gene match. As DNA, the CDR3 is TGCAGTGCTAGAGGGGGACAGATCTGGACCTTC. This encodes CSARGGQIWTF.

This clonotype has ten or more counts. V usage is TRBV6-1 and J usage is TRBJ1-5; weak D call: TRBD1 (6 bases). V lost 7 bases to trimming and J lost 3 bases, with 13 bases between them. Germline V gives CDR1 MNHNS, CDR2 SASEGT. The CDR3 loop spans 14 amino acids. Here the CDR3 DNA reads TGTGCCAGCAAAGGGCAGGGGAACAATCAGCCCCAGCATTTT. Its protein is CASKGQGNNQPQHF.

This clonotype came up many times. This chain connects TRBV2 to TRBJ2-2, with 8 bases aligning to TRBD2. CDR3 length: 15 residues. Per germline, CDR1 SNHLY and CDR2 FYNNEI. The V segment lost 7 bases and the J segment 1 base; nucleotides outside the gene matches: 5. The CDR3 nucleotides read TGTGCCAGCACCCGACTAGCGCAGAACACCGGGGAGCTGTTTTTT. It codes for CASTRLAQNTGELFF.

This clonotype was counted at least ten times. The chain is built from TRBV18 and TRBJ2-7; D might be TRBD2 (5 bases). V was cut by 3 bases and J by 2 bases, with 11 bases left in between. The V gene's germline CDR1 is KGHSH and CDR2 LQKENI. The CDR3 extends over 14 amino acids. CDR3 sequence reads: CASSPATGTYEQYF. CDR3 nucleotide sequence: TGTGCCAGCTCACCGGCGACGGGGACCTACGAGCAGTACTTC.

This clonotype was found a few times. This chain connects TRBV3-1 to TRBJ1-5; D unresolved. The V and J ends lost 6 bases and 2 bases respectively, with 8 bases between them. The CDR3 sequence is 13 residues long. Looked up from germline, CDR1 is LGHDT and CDR2 is YNNKEL (reference sequence). CDR3 amino acids: CASSTWGNQPQHF. Written as DNA, the CDR3 is TGTGCCAGCAGTACGTGGGGCAATCAGCCCCAGCATTTT.

In the case of this clonotype: A much bigger clone sits one base away, suggesting this may be a read error. The chain has TRBV5-1 and TRBJ2-3, with D possibly being TRBD1 or TRBD2 (5 bases each). This CDR3 contains 13 residues. Germline V CDR1 and CDR2: SGHRS, YFSETQ. V was trimmed by 5 bases and J by 13 bases, leaving 20 bases between them. The CDR3 loop reads CASRSSGTAREYF. As DNA, the CDR3 is TGCGCCAGCAGATCGTCCGGGACGGCCCGAGAGTATTTT.

At least ten counts were recorded for this clonotype. The rearrangement joins TRBV3-1 to TRBJ2-3; D is undetermined. CDR1 and CDR2 (germline): LGHDT, YNNKEL (reference sequence). The V gene lost 4 bases and the J gene lost 3 bases, with 8 bases spanning the gap. The CDR3 is made up of 13 amino acids. The CDR3 spells CASSRSATDTQYF. In DNA, the CDR3 is TGTGCCAGCAGCCGCTCAGCGACAGATACGCAGTATTTT.